These 9 T cell receptor beta chains were all obtained from the same sample, sequenced in a study of OX40 agonist ivuxolimab in advanced cancers. Measured with immunoSEQ multiplex PCR; TCRdb has only the in-frame clones, and not every one. The repertoire holds 85,000 to 95,000 clones, roughly 90% seen once, with approximately 2.5% in the top ten. Sequencing used CD4+ or CD8+ T cells sorted from blood, obtained in a trial of the OX40 agonist ivuxolimab. The source is an adult with an advanced solid tumor such as melanoma, head and neck, liver or kidney cancer.

The chain joins TRBV28 to TRBJ1-2; D is ambiguous. CDR1 MDHEN and CDR2 SYDVKM come from the germline V gene. V lost 5 bases to trimming and J lost 4 bases, with 11 bases between them. The CDR3 contains 13 residues. The CDR3 nucleotides read TGTGCCAGCAGTCTAGAGACTATCTATGGCTACACCTTC. This gives the protein CASSLETIYGYTF.

The chain combines TRBV6-1 with TRBJ1-1, with 7 positions matching TRBD1. The CDR3 is 12 amino acids. The ends lost 8 bases at V and 4 bases at J; junction bases unmatched: 4. Germline CDR1 and CDR2: MNHNS and SASEGT. This CDR3 reads CASEGQFTEAFF. CDR3 coding DNA: TGTGCCAGCGAGGGACAGTTCACTGAAGCTTTCTTT.

V is TRBV30 and J is TRBJ2-1; D not resolved. Trimming removed 2 bases at V and 5 bases at J, with 16 bases between. The V gene's germline CDR1 is GTSNPN and CDR2 SVGIG (reference sequence). The CDR3 is 15 residues long. The CDR3 coding sequence is TGTGCCTGGAGTCCCCCTCGCGTATTAAACAATGAGCAGTTCTTC. Translated: CAWSPPRVLNNEQFF.

This chain uses TRBV11-1 with TRBJ2-3, with D possibly TRBD2 on 6 matching bases. In germline, CDR1 is SGHAT, CDR2 FQDESV (reference sequence). Between the trimmed V and J ends, which lost 3 bases and 2 bases, there was a span of 12 bases. This CDR3 has 15 residues. This chain's CDR3 is CASSFDWGDTDTQYF. Here the CDR3 DNA reads TGTGCCAGCAGCTTCGACTGGGGGGACACAGATACGCAGTATTTT.

The rearrangement joins TRBV19 to TRBJ1-2; the D is unclear. This CDR3 has 13 amino acids. CDR1 LNHDA and CDR2 SQIVND come from the germline V gene (reference sequence). V lost 3 bases to trimming and J lost 7 bases, with 12 bases between them. CDR3 protein: CASSMAELSGYTF. DNA of the CDR3: TGTGCCAGTAGTATGGCAGAGCTATCTGGCTACACCTTC.

Turning to this clone: The same CDR3 is also encoded by other DNA sequences in this sample. The chain employs TRBV14 and TRBJ2-5; tentative D call: TRBD2 (6 bases). V was trimmed by 1 base and J by 7 bases, leaving 10 bases between them. Germline-derived CDR1 and CDR2 are SGHDN and FVKESK. The CDR3 has 13 residues. CDR3 sequence reads: CASSQGGVGTQYF. The CDR3 region has the DNA TGTGCCAGCAGCCAAGGCGGGGTAGGGACCCAGTACTTC. Full variable domain (missing parts from reference TRBV14 and TRBJ2-5): EAGVTQFPSHSVIEKGQTVTLRCDPISGHDNLYWYRRVMGKEIKFLLHFVKESKQDESGMPNNRFLAERTGGTYSTLKVQPAELEDSGVYFCASSQGGVGTQYFGPGTRLLVL.

With respect to this clone: Other DNA sequences in the same sample also yield this CDR3. This chain uses TRBV30 with TRBJ2-1; 8 nucleotides line up with TRBD1. CDR1 and CDR2 from the germline V gene are GTSNPN and SVGIG (reference sequence). The CDR3 loop spans 13 amino acids. The ends lost 1 base at V and 5 bases at J; junction bases unmatched: 1. The CDR3 coding sequence is TGTGCCTGGAGTGGGACAGGGAACAATGAGCAGTTCTTC. It yields the protein CAWSGTGNNEQFF.

The chain couples TRBV11-3 to TRBJ2-1; TRBD2 agrees at 9 bases. Germline V gene data show CDR1 as SGHNT and CDR2 as YENEEA. V lost 0 bases to trimming and J lost 2 bases; unmatched junction nucleotides: 2. The CDR3 has 16 residues. CDR3 amino acids: CASSLDRGRAYNEQFF. Written as DNA, the CDR3 is TGTGCCAGCAGCTTAGATCGCGGGAGGGCCTACAATGAGCAGTTCTTC.

The chain is built from TRBV10-2 and TRBJ2-7; 7 positions match TRBD1. V trimming: 6 bases; J trimming: 2 bases; junction bases outside the gene matches: 7. Germline V gives CDR1 WSHSY, CDR2 SAAADI. The CDR3 is 14 amino acids. The CDR3 here is CASRSGTAAYEQYF. CDR3 DNA sequence: TGCGCCAGCAGAAGTGGGACAGCCGCCTACGAGCAGTACTTC.